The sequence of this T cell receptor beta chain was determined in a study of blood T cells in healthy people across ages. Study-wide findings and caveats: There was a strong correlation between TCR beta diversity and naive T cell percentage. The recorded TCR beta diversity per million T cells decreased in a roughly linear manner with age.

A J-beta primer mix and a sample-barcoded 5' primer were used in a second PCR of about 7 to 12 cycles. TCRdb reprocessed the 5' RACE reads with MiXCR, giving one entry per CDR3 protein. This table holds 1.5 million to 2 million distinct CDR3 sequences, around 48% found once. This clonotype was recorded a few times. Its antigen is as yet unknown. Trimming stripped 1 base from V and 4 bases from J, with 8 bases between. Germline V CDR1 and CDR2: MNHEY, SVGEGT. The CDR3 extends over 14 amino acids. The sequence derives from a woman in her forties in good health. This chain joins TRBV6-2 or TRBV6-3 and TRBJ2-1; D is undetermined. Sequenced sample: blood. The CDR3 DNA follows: TGTGCCAGCAGTTACTTAGGTTCTTACAATGAGCAGTTCTTC. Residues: CASSYLGSYNEQFF.